This is a list of T cell receptor beta chains from one sample in a study of cytomegalovirus exposure and HLA in healthy donors. Profiled with immunoSEQ multiplex PCR; TCRdb holds only in-frame clones, not every one. The sample includes some 80,000 clones, around 76% seen only once; the top ten take 5% to 7%. Specimen: PBMCs. The receptors here all came from a man between 18 and 35 years old in good health and CMV-seropositive. Both conserved end residues are part of each CDR3. The D gene is left open where the match is weak. Expanded clones are given a class, and other clones once, few, many or no size at all.

v_call	clone_size	d_call	j_call	cdr3_aa
TRBV9	-	TRBD2	TRBJ2-7	CASSVDAGGPHEQYF
TRBV15	-	-	TRBJ2-3	CATSSGDTDTQYF
TRBV4-2	-	-	TRBJ1-2	CASSQDQGGSGFGYGYTF
TRBV5-1	-	TRBD2	TRBJ2-7	CASTTSHESYEQYF
TRBV6-1	once	TRBD1	TRBJ1-2	CASSDGTVSDYTF
TRBV6-5	-	-	TRBJ2-7	CASSPTVYEQYF
TRBV28	-	TRBD1	TRBJ1-1	CASRIGTGGYMGTEAFF
TRBV28	-	-	TRBJ1-5	CASSSPSGGNQPQHF
TRBV13	-	-	TRBJ2-7	CASSFQGHSYEQYF
TRBV13	-	-	TRBJ1-1	CASRGYRTENTEAFF
TRBV4-1	once	-	TRBJ1-2	CASSQEGGTGYTF
TRBV11-2	-	-	TRBJ1-1	CASTPLTGSRNTEAFF
TRBV19	-	-	TRBJ1-5	CASSYSNQPQHF
TRBV6-1	-	-	TRBJ2-3	CASSEIGPTDTQYF
TRBV9	-	-	TRBJ2-5	CASSVALRDRETQYF
TRBV15	-	-	TRBJ2-5	CATSRDSLQETQYF
TRBV7-9	-	TRBD2	TRBJ2-1	CASSHTEREVDEQFF
TRBV19	-	TRBD2	TRBJ2-7	CASSILAGGSSYEQYF